The 11 T cell receptor beta chains listed next were all sequenced from one sample in a study of CD4 T cell repertoires in COVID-19. TCRdb keeps only in-frame clones here, not all; method: immunoSEQ multiplex PCR. This table has about 75,000 clones, approximately 83% appearing once. The sequences come from CD4+ T cells from peripheral blood, collected after recovery from COVID-19. All receptors derive from a human donor who had COVID-19.

The chain recombines TRBV18 with TRBJ2-7; 8 bases line up with TRBD1. Germline values: CDR1 KGHSH, CDR2 LQKENI. Trimming removed 0 bases from V and 1 base from J; junction bases left unmatched: 2. This CDR3 has 15 amino acids. The CDR3: CASSPPRTGSYEQYF. CDR3 coding DNA: TGTGCCAGCTCACCACCACGGACAGGGTCCTACGAGCAGTACTTC.

The chain joins TRBV15 to TRBJ1-1; tentative D call: TRBD1 (5 bases). This CDR3 contains 15 residues. V dropped 2 bases and J dropped 5 bases, with 15 bases sitting between them. CDR1 LNHNV and CDR2 YYDKDF come from the germline V gene (reference sequence). CDR3 DNA sequence: TGTGCCACCAGCAGACGACAGAGCTCGGGGACTGAAGCTTTCTTT. Its translation: CATSRRQSSGTEAFF.

The CDR3 nucleotides read TGTGCCAGCAGCGTAGTCGGGGGCTCTGGAAACACCATATATTTT. This gives the protein CASSVVGGSGNTIYF. V gene TRBV9 combines with J gene TRBJ1-3; maybe TRBD1 (5 bases). CDR1 is SGDLS, CDR2 YYNGEE, per germline. This CDR3 contains 15 residues. V shed 0 bases and J shed 0 bases, with 7 bases lying between them. Combining the CDR3 with reference TRBV9 and TRBJ1-3 gives the whole variable domain DSGVTQTPKHLITATGQRVTLRCSPRSGDLSVYWYQQSLDQGLQFLIQYYNGEERAKGNILERFSAQQFPDLHSELNLSSLELGDSALYFCASSVVGGSGNTIYFGEGSWLTVV.

The V call is TRBV5-8, the J call TRBJ1-5; 7 bases map to TRBD1. The CDR3 is 18 amino acids. The germline V gene encodes CDR1 SGHTS and CDR2 YDEGEE. V lost 4 bases, J lost 8 bases, and 21 bases stayed unmatched. CDR3 residues: CASSPKRGQRGKIEPQHF. CDR3 in DNA: TGTGCCAGCAGCCCAAAGAGGGGGCAGCGGGGAAAAATCGAGCCCCAGCATTTT.

The chain carries TRBV4-1 and TRBJ2-1, with a weak D call TRBD2 (5 bases). This CDR3 is built from 16 residues. From germline, CDR1 is MGHRA and CDR2 YSYEKL. Trimming cost V 1 base and J 5 bases, with 15 bases left between them. In DNA, the CDR3 is TGCGCCAGCAGCCAAGCCTCGAGAGGGAAGGACAATGAGCAGTTCTTC. Protein: CASSQASRGKDNEQFF.

This clone came up once. The CDR3 loop reads CASSPRAGVAYEQYF. Here the CDR3 DNA reads TGTGCCAGCAGCCCCAGAGCGGGCGTTGCCTACGAGCAGTACTTC. The V call is TRBV5-8, the J call TRBJ2-7; D is possibly TRBD2 (6 bases). Germline V gene lookup returns CDR1 SGHTS and CDR2 YDEGEE. The CDR3 covers 15 residues. The V gene lost 4 bases and the J gene lost 2 bases, with 16 bases spanning the gap.

This rearrangement joins TRBV19 to TRBJ2-1, with 9 bases identical to TRBD2. V shed 7 bases and J 5 bases; nucleotides not matched to a gene: 12. The CDR3 spans 16 residues. Germline CDR1 and CDR2: LNHDA and SQIVND (reference sequence). The CDR3 here is CASTRGAGGSHNEQFF. Here the CDR3 DNA reads TGTGCCAGTACGAGAGGAGCGGGGGGTTCCCACAATGAGCAGTTCTTC. Looking up the rest from reference TRBV19 and TRBJ2-1 gives the full variable domain: DGGITQSPKYLFRKEGQNVTLSCEQNLNHDAMYWYRQDPGQGLRLIYYSQIVNDFQKGDIAEGYSVSREKKESFPLTVTSAQKNPTAFYLCASTRGAGGSHNEQFFGPGTRLTVL.

This clone was detected once. The V call is TRBV6-5, the J call TRBJ2-3; D uncertain. Trimming shortened V by 9 bases and J by 3 bases, and 13 bases separated the two germline ends. The CDR3 loop spans 13 amino acids. Germline CDR1 MNHEY, CDR2 SVGAGI. The CDR3 region is CASALWNTDTQYF. The CDR3 DNA sequence: TGTGCCAGTGCACTCTGGAATACAGATACGCAGTATTTT.

The chain joins TRBV10-3 to TRBJ2-1; weak D call: TRBD2 (5 bases). This CDR3 is built from 12 residues. The germline V and J ends were trimmed by 5 bases and 8 bases, with 10 bases remaining between them. Germline CDR1 is ENHRY and CDR2 is SYGVKD. Here the CDR3 DNA reads TGTGCCATCAGTTACAACGGGGATGAGCAGTTCTTC. This gives the protein CAISYNGDEQFF.

The J gene is TRBJ1-2, the V gene TRBV27; D is perhaps TRBD1 (5 bases). V was shortened by 3 bases and J by 3 bases, with 8 bases between the two germline ends. The CDR3 length is 13 residues. The germline V gene encodes CDR1 MNHEY and CDR2 SMNVEV (reference sequence). CDR3 sequence reads: CASSLGGHYGYTF. In DNA, the CDR3 is TGTGCCAGCAGTTTGGGGGGTCACTATGGCTACACCTTC.

The rearrangement links TRBV27 to TRBJ2-1; perhaps TRBD1 as D (5 bases). CDR1 is MNHEY, CDR2 SMNVEV, per germline (reference sequence). V was shortened by 8 bases and J by 1 base, with 18 bases between the two germline ends. The CDR3 length is 16 residues. The CDR3 region has the DNA TGTGCCAGCTATTCCCTTATTGACAGATCCTACAATGAGCAGTTCTTC. It yields the protein CASYSLIDRSYNEQFF.